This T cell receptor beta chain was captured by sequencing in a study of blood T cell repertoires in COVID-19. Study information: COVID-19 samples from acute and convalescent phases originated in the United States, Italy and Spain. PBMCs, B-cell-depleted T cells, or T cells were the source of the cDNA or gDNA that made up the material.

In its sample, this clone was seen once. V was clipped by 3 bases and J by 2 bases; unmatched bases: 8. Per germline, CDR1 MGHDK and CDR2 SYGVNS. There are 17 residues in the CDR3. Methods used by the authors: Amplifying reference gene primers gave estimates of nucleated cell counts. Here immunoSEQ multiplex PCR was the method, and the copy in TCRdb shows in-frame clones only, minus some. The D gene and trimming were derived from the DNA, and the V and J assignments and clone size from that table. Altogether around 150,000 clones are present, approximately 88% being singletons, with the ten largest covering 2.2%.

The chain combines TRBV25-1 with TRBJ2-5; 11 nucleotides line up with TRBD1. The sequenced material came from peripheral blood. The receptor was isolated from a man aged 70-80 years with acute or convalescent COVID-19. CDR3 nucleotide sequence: TGTGCCAGCAGTGACCATCGGGGGACAGGGGGTCAAGAGACCCAGTACTTC. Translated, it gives CASSDHRGTGGQETQYF.